The clone carrying this TCR beta chain turned up a few times. The data derive from a study of blood T cell repertoires in COVID-19. Germline V gives CDR1 LGHNA, CDR2 YSLEER. Deletions cut 1 base from V and 3 bases from J, with 13 bases between. The CDR3 is 15 amino acids. The protocol was immunoSEQ multiplex PCR, while the TCRdb copy is restricted to in-frame clones and leaves out a portion. In the table there are 120,000 to 150,000 clones, approximately 83% of which are singletons. The chain links TRBV4-3 to TRBJ2-7, with a tentative D call TRBD2 (6 bases). The TCR sequence derives from a human donor in a cohort sampled during active COVID-19. Source material: peripheral blood. CDR3 residues: CASSQGGSGFYEQYF. The CDR3, as DNA: TGCGCCAGCAGCCAAGGGGGTAGCGGCTTCTACGAGCAGTACTTC.